This is a list of T cell receptor beta chains from one sample in a study of OX40 agonist ivuxolimab in advanced cancers. Data came from immunoSEQ multiplex PCR; TCRdb stores just in-frame clones and leaves some out. The table lists approximately 60,000 clones, roughly 80% of them singletons, with roughly 5.2% in the top ten. This material consisted of CD4+ or CD8+ T cells sorted from blood, taken in a trial of the OX40 agonist ivuxolimab. Receptors originate from an adult with an advanced solid tumor such as melanoma, head and neck, liver or kidney cancer. The CDR3 runs from the conserved cysteine through the conserved F or W. The D gene is left open where the match is weak.

TRBD1 TRBJ2-7 TRBV5-1 CASSPGQGDYEQYF
. TRBJ1-1 TRBV29-1 CSVVRDYTEAFF
TRBD2 TRBJ2-1 TRBV19 CASSILERDYNEQFF
. TRBJ1-1 TRBV19 CASMDSNYGANTEAFF
. TRBJ2-7 TRBV6-1 CASSEEETGEVAYEQYF
. TRBJ2-7 TRBV6-6 CASSYIGSSYEQYF
TRBD1 TRBJ2-2 TRBV7-8 CASSDPGQGAGELFF
. TRBJ2-2 TRBV5-1 CASSFGGRSGELFF
. TRBJ1-1 TRBV7-9 CASSLRQVYEAFF
. TRBJ2-3 TRBV29-1 CSDLTREQGTDTQYF
TRBD2 TRBJ2-7 TRBV18 CASSPSGTSGYEQYF
. TRBJ1-2 TRBV6-1 CATRTVDYGYTF
TRBD1 TRBJ1-1 TRBV19 CASSMGQGVNTEAFF
TRBD2 TRBJ2-2 TRBV7-9 CASSRPSGGDTGELFF
. TRBJ2-5 TRBV5-1 CASSSGLPGETQYF
. TRBJ2-1 TRBV4-3 CASSQGGVASYNEQFF
. TRBJ2-7 TRBV7-3 CASSYSLGYEQYF
. TRBJ2-1 TRBV6-5 CASSYSADRIYNEQFF
. TRBJ1-2 TRBV11-2 CASSSYNYGYTF
TRBD2 TRBJ2-1 TRBV7-3 CASSPQAGGSYNEQFF
. TRBJ1-1 TRBV7-3 CASSLTIVGNTEAFF
TRBD2 TRBJ2-1 TRBV10-3 CAISEPQAGVEGHNEQFF
TRBD2 TRBJ2-1 TRBV10-3 CATMGGEGLADYNEQFF
. TRBJ2-5 TRBV18 CASSPPGPRAETQYF
. TRBJ2-1 TRBV19 CASSPTPQGTYNEQFF
. TRBJ2-7 TRBV6-6 CASRGPTLSDEQYF
. TRBJ2-5 TRBV7-6 CASTSRQIETQYF
. TRBJ1-1 TRBV6-5 CASMGGLEAFF
. TRBJ1-2 TRBV2 CASSLGTDYYGYTF
. TRBJ2-7 TRBV4-1 CASSQQDAGVYEQYF
TRBD2 TRBJ2-1 TRBV7-3 CASSLASGRGNEQFF
TRBD1 TRBJ1-2 TRBV10-3 CAISGTGGYDGYTF
. TRBJ1-1 TRBV25-1 CASSEFYGSTNQAFF
. TRBJ2-1 TRBV6-5 CASRSPREQFF
. TRBJ2-5 TRBV27 CASRPTGLETQYF
TRBD1 TRBJ2-7 TRBV2 CASRDRGNEQYF
. TRBJ1-4 TRBV29-1 CSVTLQGSNEKLFF
TRBD2 TRBJ2-1 TRBV28 CASSSGTSGSYNEQFF
TRBD2 TRBJ2-1 TRBV7-9 CASILLAGGGNEQFF
. TRBJ2-2 TRBV6-5 CASSLLGAGELFF
. TRBJ2-4 TRBV5-1 CASSPTTSKNIQYF
. TRBJ2-7 TRBV9 CASSVGFGAGDYEQYF
. TRBJ1-2 TRBV5-1 CASSTGQYPYGYTF
TRBD1 TRBJ1-5 TRBV13 CASSRQGAGNQPQHF
. TRBJ2-3 TRBV7-2 CASSRIADTQYF
TRBD1 TRBJ1-5 TRBV2 CASRPERQGYQPQHF
. TRBJ1-6 TRBV25-1 CASSDDRGSPLHF
TRBD1 TRBJ1-2 TRBV4-1 CASSQVWGQGSGYTF
TRBD1 TRBJ1-2 TRBV7-9 CASSLGGDSGGGYTF
. TRBJ1-3 TRBV7-2 CASSLTVDTIYF
. TRBJ1-1 TRBV5-1 CASSFSMTDVNTEAFF
TRBD2 TRBJ2-1 TRBV7-6 CASSPRGGGSYNEQFF
TRBD1 TRBJ2-3 TRBV10-1 CASSEYPGQGGDTQYF
TRBD1 TRBJ2-2 TRBV7-3 CASSPGQGATGELFF
TRBD1 . TRBV4-2 CASSQDPDRAANEQYF
. TRBJ2-2 TRBV6-5 CASSYVTRGELFF
. TRBJ2-7 TRBV5-1 CASSLEPGRGEQYF